This TCR beta chain was captured by sequencing in a study of shared clonotypes between healthy human individuals. Study-wide results and caveats: A generally larger estimated richness was seen in naive subsets than in memory subsets. The expectation was that sequencing depth would affect clonotype sharing among donors.

For this clone: Its antigen is unidentified.

The donors, all of them Caucasian adults, lived in Nashville, Tennessee. DNA at around 190 ng, roughly 27,000 T cell genomes, went into sorted-subset replicate PCRs. The assay was immunoSEQ multiplex PCR, and TCRdb's table has in-frame clones only and misses some. The table has 1,400,000 or so clones, approximately 98.5% seen once. The CDR3 covers 14 residues. V lost 5 bases, J lost 6 bases, and 15 bases lay in between. Germline V CDR1 and CDR2: SGHRS, YFSETQ. The sequence came from a man aged 25 to 45 in good health. The chain links TRBV5-1 to TRBJ2-4, with D tentatively TRBD1 (6 bases). Sample: naive CD4+ T cells sorted from blood. Subset specified: CD45RA+ positively selected. CDR3 nucleotide sequence: TGCGCCAGCAGTCTGGACAGCGAACCAAACATTCAGTACTTC. Translation gives CASSLDSEPNIQYF.